The clone carrying this TCR beta chain has only a few counts. Its antigen is unidentified. CDR1 and CDR2 (germline): SGHAT, FQNNGV. There are 14 residues in the CDR3. V gave up 5 bases and J gave up 2 bases; unmatched junction bases: 5. The data stem from a study of beta chain features in type 1 diabetes. Study-level findings and limits: Patients showed naive, central memory and Treg TCRB repertoires that appeared more similar than those of healthy donors. More deletions and fewer insertions at VDJ junctions were seen in type 1 diabetes patients. For Type 1 diabetes patients, all four CD4+ subsets carried TCRB CDR3s that were moderately but significantly shorter.

A heparinised blood draw that averaged around 100 mL was obtained once from each donor. The isolated RNA, all of it, was reverse transcribed, so expressed TCRB transcripts were what got sequenced. Using immunoSEQ multiplex PCR, the repertoire was profiled, and TCRdb retains in-frame clones only, with some absent. The table records a few hundred thousand clones, 10% to 15% of them present only once. The receptor comes from a woman between 18 and 30 years old with type 1 diabetes. The sequencing input was naive CD4+ T cells from blood. The V and J genes are TRBV11-2 and TRBJ1-1, with TRBD1 matching over 7 bases. The CDR3 region has the DNA TGTGCCAGCAGCCCCCGACAGGGTAACACTGAAGCTTTCTTT. Translating gives CASSPRQGNTEAFF.